The sequence of this TCR beta chain was determined in a study of post-analysis software for immune sequencing data. Study-level results: Compared with controls, patients had more of roughly five TRBV segments, including TRBV5-6, TRBV5-1 and TRBV20-1. Diversity measured as normalized Chao1 was significantly lower in multiple sclerosis patients than in controls. By F measure, samples from a shared preparation batch strongly co-clustered.

As for this clonotype: What it binds is unknown.

Tagging with unique molecular identifiers was a feature of the TCR beta cDNA libraries. Once roughly 0.85 to 11 million T cells were used, approximately 520,000 cDNA molecules resulted. TCRdb used MiXCR to reprocess the PCR reads, holding one entry per CDR3 protein. The table lists 380,000 or so distinct CDR3 sequences, roughly 30% of them singletons. V lost 7 bases, J lost 2 bases, and 20 bases lay in between. The CDR3 runs 16 residues. The TCR comes from a girl aged 10 to 17 with multiple sclerosis. Sequencing was done on a sample of blood. The chain links TRBV12-3 or TRBV12-4 to TRBJ1-2; perhaps TRBD1 as D (5 bases). The CDR3 DNA sequence: TGTGCCAGCACCCCTTTTGTAGGGGCGACGAACTATGGCTACACCTTC. It is translated as CASTPFVGATNYGYTF.